The 27 T cell receptor beta chains in this list originate from one sample, sequenced in a study of regulatory T cells in long-lasting Graves disease. Time point meaning: persistent/refractory GD, antithyroid drugs over 5 years with positive TRAb. RNA from PBMCs was the source of the TCR library. According to the study, TCR beta libraries were built with iRepertoire HTBI primers and CDR3-region Arm-PCR. Via MiXCR, TCRdb re-called the multiplex PCR reads, giving one row per CDR3 protein. The sample holds 400,000 or so distinct CDR3 sequences, roughly 20% seen once. Sequencing used peripheral blood mononuclear cells (PBMCs), obtained when the disease was refractory, from a patient treated with antithyroid drugs. These receptors all come from a female donor with Graves disease.

The chain uses TRBV12-3 or TRBV12-4 and TRBJ1-6; a possible D gene is TRBD1 (5 bases). This CDR3 has 13 amino acids. V lost 6 bases, J lost 11 bases, and 14 bases lay in between. The CDR3 here is CASRSGGSAPLHF. The CDR3 nucleotides read TGTGCCAGCAGATCTGGGGGTTCTGCACCCCTCCACTTT.

This clonotype turned up a few times. The gene calls are TRBV2 and TRBJ2-3; D is unresolved. The CDR3 consists of 16 residues. Trimming took 7 bases from V and 3 from J, leaving 20 bases between them. Per the germline V gene, CDR1 is SNHLY and CDR2 is FYNNEI. The CDR3 bases are TGTGCCAGCAAAGGCGAACCGCAAACCCGAACAGATACGCAGTATTTT. Translation gives CASKGEPQTRTDTQYF.

Remarks on this clonotype: Given a much more abundant clone one base away, this may be a read error. This chain uses TRBV7-2 with TRBJ2-4, with D perhaps TRBD1 (6 bases). Germline-derived CDR1 and CDR2 are SGHTA and FQGNSA. This CDR3 has 17 amino acids. Trimming removed 0 bases at V and 7 bases at J, with 19 bases between. The CDR3 region is CASSLAPSTGPPNIQYF. In nucleotides, the CDR3 is TGTGCCAGCAGCTTAGCTCCGTCGACAGGACCTCCGAACATTCAGTACTTC.

This clonotype was seen repeatedly, ten times or more. This chain joins TRBV28 and TRBJ1-5; D is perhaps TRBD1 (6 bases). Per germline, CDR1 MDHEN and CDR2 SYDVKM. V was shortened by 3 bases and J by 2 bases, with 14 bases between the two germline ends. The CDR3 contains 16 residues. This CDR3 is CASSFAHEGGNQPQHF. CDR3 DNA: TGTGCCAGCAGTTTCGCTCATGAGGGGGGCAATCAGCCCCAGCATTTT.

This clonotype was counted at least ten times. A junction end diverges from the germline sequence, so it may reflect a read error. This chain links TRBV7-2 with TRBJ2-5, with D possibly TRBD1 on 6 matching bases. The CDR3 runs 13 residues. CDR1 is SGHTA, CDR2 FQGNSA, per germline. This CDR3 is CASSLDLTQGAIF. The CDR3 nucleotides read TGTGCCAGCAGCTTGGACCTGACACAGGGTGCCATCTTC.

In this sample, this clonotype turned up a few times. J is TRBJ2-2 and V is TRBV5-1; D is possibly TRBD2 (5 bases). The CDR3 consists of 15 residues. V was cut by 4 bases and J by 2 bases, with 12 bases left in between. Per the germline V gene, CDR1 is SGHRS and CDR2 is YFSETQ. CDR3 protein: CASSETTSNTGELFF. CDR3 nucleotides: TGCGCCAGCAGCGAAACTACTAGTAACACCGGGGAGCTGTTTTTT. The full variable domain, with the rest looked up from reference TRBV5-1 and TRBJ2-2, is KAGVTQTPRYLIKTRGQQVTLSCSPISGHRSVSWYQQTPGQGLQFLFEYFSETQRNKGNFPGRFSGRQFSNSRSEMNVSTLELGDSALYLCASSETTSNTGELFFGEGSRLTVL.

This chain links TRBV7-2 with TRBJ1-3, with D uncertain. The germline CDR1 and CDR2 sequences are SGHTA and FQGNSA. V was cut by 1 base and J by 2 bases, with 9 bases left in between. The CDR3 is 15 residues long. DNA for the CDR3: TGTGCCAGCAGCTTAGAAGTGGGAACTGGAAACACCATATATTTT. As protein: CASSLEVGTGNTIYF.

The rearrangement links TRBV20-1 to TRBJ1-6, with D possibly matching TRBD1 (5 bases). In germline, CDR1 is DFQATT, CDR2 SNEGSKA (reference sequence). The CDR3 sequence is 14 residues long. With 5 bases removed from V and 8 bases from J, the gap between germline ends came to 16 bases. The CDR3 is CSAPSPLGDSPLHF. The CDR3 DNA reads TGCAGTGCTCCAAGCCCTTTAGGGGATTCACCCCTCCACTTT.

This clonotype was seen only a few times. V gene TRBV19 combines with J gene TRBJ2-7; 8 bases align to TRBD2. The CDR3 has 15 amino acids. Germline CDR1 reads LNHDA; CDR2 reads SQIVND (reference sequence). V shed 5 bases, J shed 4 bases, and the junction held 10 bases outside the gene matches. The CDR3 reads CASSGTMSGGYEQYF. The CDR3 DNA reads TGTGCCAGTAGTGGCACCATGAGCGGGGGATACGAGCAGTACTTC.

The chain combines TRBV28 with TRBJ2-3; TRBD1 matches at 9 bases. The V gene's germline CDR1 is MDHEN and CDR2 SYDVKM. The CDR3 is 15 amino acids. Trimming cost V 5 bases and J 2 bases; bases outside gene matches: 5. The CDR3 protein is CASSRTGALTDTQYF. CDR3 DNA sequence: TGTGCCAGCAGTCGGACAGGGGCACTCACAGATACGCAGTATTTT.

This clonotype was observed at least ten times. The genes are TRBV28 and TRBJ1-4; 7 nucleotides align to TRBD1. The CDR3 has 14 amino acids. V dropped 4 bases and J dropped 4; count of bases not matched to a gene: 3. The germline V gene encodes CDR1 MDHEN and CDR2 SYDVKM. Here the CDR3 reads CASSSGQHNEKLFF. The CDR3 nucleotides read TGTGCCAGCAGTTCGGGACAGCATAATGAAAAACTGTTTTTT.

This clonotype was observed at least ten times. This rearrangement joins TRBV28 to TRBJ2-4; no reliable D call. CDR3 length equals 14 residues. The V end lost 4 bases, the J end lost 0 bases, and 7 bases lay between the germline ends. The germline V gene has CDR1 MDHEN and CDR2 SYDVKM. As DNA, the CDR3 is TGTGCCAGCAGTTCCGGGCCAGCCAAAAACATTCAGTACTTC. Its protein product is CASSSGPAKNIQYF.

J is TRBJ1-6 and V is TRBV13; D may be TRBD1 (5 bases). CDR3 length: 17 amino acids. Trimming cost V 2 bases and J 7 bases, with 18 bases left between them. Germline values: CDR1 PRHDT, CDR2 FYEKMQ (reference sequence). As DNA, the CDR3 is TGTGCCAGCAGCTTAAGCCTCCACCGGGACGGAAATTCACCCCTCCACTTT. Protein: CASSLSLHRDGNSPLHF.

The chain carries TRBV24-1 and TRBJ2-2, with D perhaps matching TRBD1 (5 bases). The germline gives CDR1 KGHDR, CDR2 SFDVKD. This CDR3 has 14 residues. The ends were cut back, 5 bases at V and 3 bases at J, with 9 bases in the middle. In nucleotides, the CDR3 is TGTGCCACCAGTGTCCAGGGCGACACCGGGGAGCTGTTTTTT. It encodes CATSVQGDTGELFF.

This sequence joins TRBV2 and TRBJ2-2; TRBD2 might be the D (6 bases). Trimming left V 4 bases short and J 0 bases short, with 12 bases between. This CDR3 spans 16 amino acids. Germline V gives CDR1 SNHLY, CDR2 FYNNEI. CDR3: CASSGGVTANTGELFF. The CDR3 bases are TGTGCCAGCAGTGGGGGGGTGACCGCGAACACCGGGGAGCTGTTTTTT.

This clonotype turned up a few times. The chain uses TRBV20-1 and TRBJ2-2; TRBD2 is a possible D gene (6 bases). CDR3 size: 16 residues. Trimming pared 0 bases from V and 3 bases from J, leaving 14 bases between. Germline V gene lookup returns CDR1 DFQATT and CDR2 SNEGSKA (reference sequence). The CDR3 coding sequence is TGCAGTGCTAGAGATCAGGACGGGAGAGACACCGGGGAGCTGTTTTTT. Translating gives CSARDQDGRDTGELFF.

This clonotype was counted only a few times. The chain has TRBV5-1 and TRBJ2-7; a possible D gene is TRBD2 (6 bases). CDR3 length equals 14 residues. Germline values: CDR1 SGHRS, CDR2 YFSETQ. V lost 4 bases, J lost 6 bases, and 17 bases lay in between. CDR3 in DNA: TGCGCCAGCAGCACCACGGGCGGGACGGGCGAGCAGTACTTC. Protein: CASSTTGGTGEQYF.

This clonotype was detected only a few times. The CDR3 does not end in the conserved phenylalanine or tryptophan, so this is likely a read error. The rearrangement joins TRBV2 to TRBJ2-5, with D possibly matching TRBD1 (5 bases). Germline values: CDR1 SNHLY, CDR2 FYNNEI. V was clipped by 4 bases and J by 4 bases, with 13 bases between them. The CDR3 covers 14 residues. The CDR3 reads CASSGGQGRETQYS. The CDR3 DNA is TGTGCCAGCAGTGGAGGTCAGGGCCGAGAGACCCAGTACTCC.

The rearrangement links TRBV9 to TRBJ2-5, with 9 bases lining up with TRBD2. Unmatched junction bases numbered 7, after V lost 2 bases and J lost 5 bases. This CDR3 has 15 residues. Germline CDR1 is SGDLS and CDR2 is YYNGEE. CDR3 region: CASSVGTSPGETQYF. In DNA, the CDR3 is TGTGCCAGCAGCGTCGGGACTAGCCCTGGGGAGACCCAGTACTTC.

The chain recombines TRBV30 with TRBJ1-1; tentatively, D is TRBD1 (5 bases). This CDR3 has 13 amino acids. Germline V gives CDR1 GTSNPN, CDR2 SVGIG (reference sequence). V was pared by 4 bases and J by 1 base, with 10 bases between. CDR3: CAWMVGGNTEAFF. The CDR3 bases are TGTGCCTGGATGGTGGGGGGGAACACTGAAGCTTTCTTT.

This chain connects TRBV4-1 to TRBJ2-3; no clear D. The CDR3 is made up of 15 amino acids. The V gene lost 1 base and the J gene lost 6 bases, with 14 bases spanning the gap. The V gene's germline CDR1 is MGHRA and CDR2 YSYEKL. The CDR3: CASSQAGIKADTQYF. CDR3 DNA: TGCGCCAGCAGCCAAGCTGGCATAAAAGCTGATACGCAGTATTTT.

V is TRBV30 and J is TRBJ2-2; tentatively, D is TRBD2 (7 bases). Trimming shortened V by 7 bases and J by 1 base, and 16 bases separated the two germline ends. The CDR3 is made up of 15 amino acids. Germline V gene sequence: CDR1 GTSNPN, CDR2 SVGIG (reference sequence). The CDR3 nucleotides are TGTGCCTCCTCCGCGAGGGGGGGGAACACCGGGGAGCTGTTTTTT. It codes for CASSARGGNTGELFF. Full variable domain (missing parts from reference TRBV30 and TRBJ2-2): SQTIHQWPATLVQPVGSPLSLECTVEGTSNPNLYWYRQAAGRGLQLLFYSVGIGQISSEVPQNLSASRPQDRQFILSSKKLLLSDSGFYLCASSARGGNTGELFFGEGSRLTVL.

A few counts support this clonotype. The chain links TRBV5-1 to TRBJ2-7, with 8 bases that match TRBD1. J gave up 4 bases and V 3 bases, and 9 bases lay outside the gene matches. The CDR3 spans 15 residues. Germline V gene sequence: CDR1 SGHRS, CDR2 YFSETQ. In DNA, the CDR3 is TGCGCCAGCAGCTCTCCCCAGGGGGCCGGATACGAGCAGTACTTC. Amino acid sequence: CASSSPQGAGYEQYF.

This clonotype occurred a few times. This chain uses TRBV19 with TRBJ2-2; D is uncertain. V was cut by 4 bases and J by 4 bases, with 10 bases left in between. The CDR3 is 14 amino acids. Germline V gene data show CDR1 as LNHDA and CDR2 as SQIVND (reference sequence). The CDR3, as DNA: TGTGCCAGTAGTAAGCAGACAATCACCGGGGAGCTGTTTTTT. Its translation is CASSKQTITGELFF.

The V gene is TRBV7-2, the J gene TRBJ2-7; TRBD2 agrees at 8 bases. The CDR3 runs to 14 residues. Trimming at V came to 5 bases and at J to 3 bases, leaving 6 bases not matched to a gene. Germline V lookup: CDR1 SGHTA, CDR2 FQGNSA. The DNA for the CDR3 is TGTGCCAGCAGCACCTTCGGGACTAGCTACGAGCAGTACTTC. This sequence encodes CASSTFGTSYEQYF. The whole variable domain, remainder taken from reference TRBV7-2 and TRBJ2-7, is GAGVSQSPSNKVTEKGKDVELRCDPISGHTALYWYRQSLGQGLEFLIYFQGNSAPDKSGLPSDRFSAERTGGSVSTLTIQRTQQEDSAVYLCASSTFGTSYEQYFGPGTRLTVT.

V and J are TRBV10-3 and TRBJ2-7; 12 bases agree with TRBD1. Germline CDR1 and CDR2: ENHRY and SYGVKD. V shed 6 bases and J 6 bases; nucleotides not matched to a gene: 6. The CDR3 runs 14 residues. The CDR3 DNA sequence: TGTGCCATCAGAGACCGGGACAGGGGGCCCGAGCAGTACTTC. Amino acid sequence: CAIRDRDRGPEQYF.

This clonotype was detected a few times. The gene calls are TRBV7-9 and TRBJ1-1; 7 nucleotides match TRBD1. CDR3 length equals 17 residues. V was clipped by 5 bases and J by 3 bases; unmatched bases: 15. Germline CDR1 is SEHNR and CDR2 is FQNEAQ (reference sequence). The CDR3 protein is CASSTDRAEIEHTEAFF. The CDR3 DNA follows: TGTGCCAGCAGCACCGACAGGGCTGAAATTGAGCACACTGAAGCTTTCTTT.